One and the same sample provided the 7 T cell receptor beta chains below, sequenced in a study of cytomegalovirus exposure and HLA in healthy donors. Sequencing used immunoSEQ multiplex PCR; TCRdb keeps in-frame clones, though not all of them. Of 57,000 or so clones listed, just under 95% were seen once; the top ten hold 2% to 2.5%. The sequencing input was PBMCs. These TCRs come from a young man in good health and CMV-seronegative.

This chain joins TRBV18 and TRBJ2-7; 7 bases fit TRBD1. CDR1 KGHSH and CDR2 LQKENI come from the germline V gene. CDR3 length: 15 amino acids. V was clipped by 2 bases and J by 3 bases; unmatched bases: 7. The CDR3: CASSPGTAPLYEQYF. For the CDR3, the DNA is TGTGCCAGCTCACCAGGGACAGCGCCGCTCTACGAGCAGTACTTC.

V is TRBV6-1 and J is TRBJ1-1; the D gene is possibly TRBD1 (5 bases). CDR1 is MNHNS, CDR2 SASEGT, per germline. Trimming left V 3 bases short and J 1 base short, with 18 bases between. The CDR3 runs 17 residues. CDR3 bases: TGTGCCAGCAGTGATTGGTGGGGCCTAGTCGAGAACACTGAAGCTTTCTTT. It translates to CASSDWWGLVENTEAFF.

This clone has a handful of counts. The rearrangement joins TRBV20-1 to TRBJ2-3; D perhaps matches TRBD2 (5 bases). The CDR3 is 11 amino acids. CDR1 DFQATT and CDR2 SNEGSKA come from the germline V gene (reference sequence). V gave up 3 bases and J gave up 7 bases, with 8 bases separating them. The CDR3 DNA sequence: TGCAGTGCTAGGACTAATAATACGCAGTATTTT. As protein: CSARTNNTQYF.

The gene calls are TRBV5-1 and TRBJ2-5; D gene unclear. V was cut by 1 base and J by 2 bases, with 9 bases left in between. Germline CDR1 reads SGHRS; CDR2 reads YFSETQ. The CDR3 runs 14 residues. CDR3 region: CASSLMGQQETQYF. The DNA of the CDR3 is TGCGCCAGCAGCTTGATGGGCCAGCAAGAGACCCAGTACTTC.

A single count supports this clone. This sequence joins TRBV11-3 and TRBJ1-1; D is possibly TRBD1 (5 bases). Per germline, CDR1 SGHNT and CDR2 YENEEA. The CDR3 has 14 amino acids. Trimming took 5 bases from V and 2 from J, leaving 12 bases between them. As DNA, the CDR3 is TGTGCCAGCAGCCCGACGCAGGGAAACACTGAAGCTTTCTTT. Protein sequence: CASSPTQGNTEAFF.

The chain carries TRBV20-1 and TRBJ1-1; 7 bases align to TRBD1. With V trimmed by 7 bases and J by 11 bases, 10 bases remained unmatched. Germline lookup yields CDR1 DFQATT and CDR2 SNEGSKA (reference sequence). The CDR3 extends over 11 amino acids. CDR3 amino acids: CSVKKGAGAFF. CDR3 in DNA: TGCAGTGTCAAGAAGGGGGCCGGGGCTTTCTTT.

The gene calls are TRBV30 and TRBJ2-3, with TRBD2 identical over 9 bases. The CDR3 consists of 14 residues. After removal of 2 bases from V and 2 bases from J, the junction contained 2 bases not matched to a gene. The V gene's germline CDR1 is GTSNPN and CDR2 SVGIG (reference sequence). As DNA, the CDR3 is TGTGCCTGGAGTCTAGCGGGGTTCACAGATACGCAGTATTTT. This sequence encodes CAWSLAGFTDTQYF.